The TCR beta chain under discussion was sequenced for a study of shared clonotypes between healthy human individuals. This CDR3 contains 16 residues. Looked up from germline, CDR1 is SGHDT and CDR2 is YYEEEE. Trimming took 4 bases from V and 2 from J, leaving 16 bases between them. Repertoires were generated with immunoSEQ multiplex PCR, while TCRdb's copy carries only in-frame clones and drops some. Of approximately 2.5 million clones in the sample, roughly 92% were seen once. The sequence came from a young man in good health. The chain combines TRBV5-6 with TRBJ1-5; no reliable D call. The sample consisted of naive CD4+ T cells sorted from blood. The subset was: CD45RA+ positively selected. CDR3 nucleotide sequence: TGTGCCAGCAGCCCCAAGGGAACAGTGGGCAATCAGCCCCAGCATTTT. Encoded protein: CASSPKGTVGNQPQHF.